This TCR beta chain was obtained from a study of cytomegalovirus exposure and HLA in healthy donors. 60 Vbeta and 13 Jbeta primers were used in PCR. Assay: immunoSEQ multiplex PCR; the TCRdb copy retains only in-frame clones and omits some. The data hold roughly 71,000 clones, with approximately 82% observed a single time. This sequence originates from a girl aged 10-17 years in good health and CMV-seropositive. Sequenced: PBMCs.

CDR3 amino acids: CASSYEDSRQGRYTF. In DNA, the CDR3 is TGTGCCAGCAGTTACGAGGATAGTAGACAGGGTCGCTACACCTTC. This chain joins TRBV6-5 and TRBJ1-2, with 7 nucleotides matching TRBD1. Germline CDR1 MNHEY, CDR2 SVGAGI. Trimming cost V 2 bases and J 9 bases; bases outside gene matches: 12. CDR3 length: 15 amino acids.